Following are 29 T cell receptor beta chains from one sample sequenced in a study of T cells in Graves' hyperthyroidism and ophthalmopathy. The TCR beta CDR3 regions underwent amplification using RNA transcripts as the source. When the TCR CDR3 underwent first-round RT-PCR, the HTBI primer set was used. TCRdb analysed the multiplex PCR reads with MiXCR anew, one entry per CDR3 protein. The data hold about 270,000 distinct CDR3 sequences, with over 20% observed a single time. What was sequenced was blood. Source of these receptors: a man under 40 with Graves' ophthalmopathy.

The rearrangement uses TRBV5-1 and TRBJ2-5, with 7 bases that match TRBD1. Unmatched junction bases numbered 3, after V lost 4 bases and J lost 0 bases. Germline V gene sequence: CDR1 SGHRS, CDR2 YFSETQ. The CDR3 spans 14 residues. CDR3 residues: CASSGQVYQETQYF. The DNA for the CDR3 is TGCGCCAGCAGCGGACAGGTGTACCAAGAGACCCAGTACTTC.

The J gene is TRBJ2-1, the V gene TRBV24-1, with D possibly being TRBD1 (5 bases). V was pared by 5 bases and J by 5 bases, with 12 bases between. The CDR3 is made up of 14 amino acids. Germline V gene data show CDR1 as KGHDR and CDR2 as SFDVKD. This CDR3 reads CATSVTTVDNEQFF. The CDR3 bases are TGTGCCACCAGTGTGACGACAGTCGACAATGAGCAGTTCTTC.

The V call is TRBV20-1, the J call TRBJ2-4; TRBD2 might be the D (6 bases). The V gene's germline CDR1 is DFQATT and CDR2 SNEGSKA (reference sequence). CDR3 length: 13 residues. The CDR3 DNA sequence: TGCTCAGCCGTCAGCGGGGCCAAAAACATTCAGTACTTC. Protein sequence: CSAVSGAKNIQYF.

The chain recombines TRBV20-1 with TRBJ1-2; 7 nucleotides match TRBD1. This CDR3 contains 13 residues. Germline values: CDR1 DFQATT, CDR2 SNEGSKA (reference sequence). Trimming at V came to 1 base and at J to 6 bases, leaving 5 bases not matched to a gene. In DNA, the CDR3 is TGCAGTGCTAGAGTTACGACAGGGCATGGCTACACCTTC. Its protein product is CSARVTTGHGYTF.

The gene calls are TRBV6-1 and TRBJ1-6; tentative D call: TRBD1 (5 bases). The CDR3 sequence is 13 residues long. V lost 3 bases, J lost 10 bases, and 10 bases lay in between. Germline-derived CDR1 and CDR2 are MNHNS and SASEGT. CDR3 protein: CASSDGGLSPLHF. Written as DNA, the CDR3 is TGTGCCAGCAGTGATGGGGGGTTGTCACCCCTCCACTTT.

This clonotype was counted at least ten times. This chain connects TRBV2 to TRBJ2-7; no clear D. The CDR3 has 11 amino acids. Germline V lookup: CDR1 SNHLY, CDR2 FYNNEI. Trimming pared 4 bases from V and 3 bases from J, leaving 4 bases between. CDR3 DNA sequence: TGTGCCAGCAGTGGGGGCTACGAGCAGTACTTC. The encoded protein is CASSGGYEQYF.

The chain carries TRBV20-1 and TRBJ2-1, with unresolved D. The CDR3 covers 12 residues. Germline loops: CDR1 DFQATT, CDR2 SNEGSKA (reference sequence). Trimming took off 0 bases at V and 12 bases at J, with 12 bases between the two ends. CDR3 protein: CSARDDLNGQFF. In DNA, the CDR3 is TGCAGTGCTAGAGATGATTTAAACGGGCAGTTCTTC.

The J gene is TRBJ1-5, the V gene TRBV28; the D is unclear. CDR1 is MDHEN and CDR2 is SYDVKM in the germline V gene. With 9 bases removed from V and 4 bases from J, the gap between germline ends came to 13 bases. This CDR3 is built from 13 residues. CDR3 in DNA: TGTGCCAGTACCCGCGGGAGAAATCAGCCCCAGCATTTT. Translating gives CASTRGRNQPQHF.

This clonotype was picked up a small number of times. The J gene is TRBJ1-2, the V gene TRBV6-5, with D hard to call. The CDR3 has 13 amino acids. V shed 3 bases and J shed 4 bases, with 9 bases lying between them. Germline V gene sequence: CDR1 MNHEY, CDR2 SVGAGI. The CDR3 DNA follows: TGTGCCAGCAGTTATTCAGGCGGCTATGGCTACACCTTC. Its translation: CASSYSGGYGYTF.

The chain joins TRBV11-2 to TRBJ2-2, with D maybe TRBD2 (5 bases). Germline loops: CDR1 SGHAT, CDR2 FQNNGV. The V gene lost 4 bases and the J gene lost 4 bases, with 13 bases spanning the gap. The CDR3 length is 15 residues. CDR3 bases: TGTGCCAGCAGCTACGAGAGGGCGTTCACCGGGGAGCTGTTTTTT. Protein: CASSYERAFTGELFF.

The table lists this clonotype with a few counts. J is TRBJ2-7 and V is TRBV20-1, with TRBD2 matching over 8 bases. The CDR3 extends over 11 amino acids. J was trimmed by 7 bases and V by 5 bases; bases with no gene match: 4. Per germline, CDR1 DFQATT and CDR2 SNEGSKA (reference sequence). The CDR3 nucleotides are TGCAGTGCTCGGGGGGGACTGGAGCAGTACTTC. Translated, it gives CSARGGLEQYF.

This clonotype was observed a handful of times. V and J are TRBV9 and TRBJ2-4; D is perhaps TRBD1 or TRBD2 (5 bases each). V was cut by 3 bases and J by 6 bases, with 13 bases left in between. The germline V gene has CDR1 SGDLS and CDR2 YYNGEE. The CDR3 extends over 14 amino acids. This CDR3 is CASSEGLGRNIQYF. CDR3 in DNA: TGTGCCAGCAGCGAGGGGTTGGGGAGAAACATTCAGTACTTC.

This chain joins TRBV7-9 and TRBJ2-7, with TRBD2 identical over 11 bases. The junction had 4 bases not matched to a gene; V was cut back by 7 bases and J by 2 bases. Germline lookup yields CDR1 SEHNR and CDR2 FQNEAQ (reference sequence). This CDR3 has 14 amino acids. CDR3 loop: CASTQGLAAYEQYF. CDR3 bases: TGTGCCAGCACTCAGGGACTAGCGGCCTACGAGCAGTACTTC.

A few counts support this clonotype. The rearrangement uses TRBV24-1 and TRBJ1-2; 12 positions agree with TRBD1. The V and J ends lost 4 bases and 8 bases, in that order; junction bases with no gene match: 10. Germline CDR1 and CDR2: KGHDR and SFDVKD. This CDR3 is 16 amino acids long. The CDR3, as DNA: TGTGCCACCAGTGACACATCCGGGACAGGGGGCAGGGGCTACACCTTC. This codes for CATSDTSGTGGRGYTF.

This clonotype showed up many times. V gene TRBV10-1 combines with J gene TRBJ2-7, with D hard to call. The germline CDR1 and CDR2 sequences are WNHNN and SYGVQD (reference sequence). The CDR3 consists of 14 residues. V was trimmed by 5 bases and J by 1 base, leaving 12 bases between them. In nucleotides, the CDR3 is TGCGCCAGCAGTAGGGATTTAGCATCCTACGAGCAGTACTTC. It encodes CASSRDLASYEQYF.

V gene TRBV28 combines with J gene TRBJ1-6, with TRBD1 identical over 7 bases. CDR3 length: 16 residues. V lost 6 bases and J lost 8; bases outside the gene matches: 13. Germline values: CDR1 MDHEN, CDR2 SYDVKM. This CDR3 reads CASSSLPGQFDSPLHF. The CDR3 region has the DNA TGTGCCAGCAGCAGTCTACCGGGACAGTTCGATTCACCCCTCCACTTT. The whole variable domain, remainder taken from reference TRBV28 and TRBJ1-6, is DVKVTQSSRYLVKRTGEKVFLECVQDMDHENMFWYRQDPGLGLRLIYFSYDVKMKEKGDIPEGYSVSREKKERFSLILESASTNQTSMYLCASSSLPGQFDSPLHFGNGTRLTVT.

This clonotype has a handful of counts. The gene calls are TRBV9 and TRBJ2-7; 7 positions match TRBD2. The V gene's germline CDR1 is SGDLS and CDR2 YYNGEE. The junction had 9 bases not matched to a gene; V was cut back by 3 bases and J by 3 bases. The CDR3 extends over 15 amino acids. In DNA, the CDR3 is TGTGCCAGCAGCGGTGGGACTGGCGGGAGCTACGAGCAGTACTTC. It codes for CASSGGTGGSYEQYF.

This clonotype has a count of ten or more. CDR3 sequence reads: CASSERGQVSNQPQHF. The CDR3 DNA follows: TGTGCCAGCAGTGAAAGGGGACAGGTTAGCAATCAGCCCCAGCATTTT. The chain is built from TRBV2 and TRBJ1-5, with 8 bases matching TRBD1. V was clipped by 2 bases and J by 0 bases; unmatched bases: 3. This CDR3 has 16 residues. The germline CDR1 and CDR2 sequences are SNHLY and FYNNEI.

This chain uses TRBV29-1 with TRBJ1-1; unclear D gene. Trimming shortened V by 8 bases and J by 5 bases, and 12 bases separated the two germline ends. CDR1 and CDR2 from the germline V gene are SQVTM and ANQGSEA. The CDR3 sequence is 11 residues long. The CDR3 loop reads CSLVLGTEAFF. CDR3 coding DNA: TGCAGCCTTGTGCTAGGGACTGAAGCTTTCTTT. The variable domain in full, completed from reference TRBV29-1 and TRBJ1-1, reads SAVISQKPSRDICQRGTSLTIQCQVDSQVTMMFWYRQQPGQSLTLIATANQGSEATYESGFVIDKFPISRPNLTFSTLTVSNMSPEDSSIYLCSLVLGTEAFFGQGTRLTVV.

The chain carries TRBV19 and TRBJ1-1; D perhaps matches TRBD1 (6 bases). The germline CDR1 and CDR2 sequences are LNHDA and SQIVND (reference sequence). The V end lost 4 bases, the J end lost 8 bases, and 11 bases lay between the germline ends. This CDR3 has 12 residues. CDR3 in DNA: TGTGCCAGTAGTACAACAGGGTTAGAAGCTTTCTTT. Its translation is CASSTTGLEAFF.

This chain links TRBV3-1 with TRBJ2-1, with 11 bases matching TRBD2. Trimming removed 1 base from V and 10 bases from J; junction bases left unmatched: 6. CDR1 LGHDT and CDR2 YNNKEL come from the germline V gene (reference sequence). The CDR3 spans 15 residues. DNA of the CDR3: TGTGCCAGCAGCCAAGCCACACTAGCGGGAGCCGAGCAGTTCTTC. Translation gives CASSQATLAGAEQFF.

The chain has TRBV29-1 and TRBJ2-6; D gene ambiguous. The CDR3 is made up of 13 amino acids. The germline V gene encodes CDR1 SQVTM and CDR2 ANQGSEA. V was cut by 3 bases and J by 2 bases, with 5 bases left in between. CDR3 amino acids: CSVDGPGANVLTF. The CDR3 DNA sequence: TGCAGCGTTGATGGGCCTGGGGCCAACGTCCTGACTTTC.

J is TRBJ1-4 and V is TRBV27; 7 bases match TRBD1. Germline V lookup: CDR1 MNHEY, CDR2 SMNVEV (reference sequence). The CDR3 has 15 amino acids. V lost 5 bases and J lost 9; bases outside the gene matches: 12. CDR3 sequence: CASSPQGGPNKKLFF. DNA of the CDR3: TGTGCCAGCAGTCCCCAGGGGGGGCCAAATAAAAAACTGTTTTTT. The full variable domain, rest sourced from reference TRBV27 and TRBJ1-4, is EAQVTQNPRYLITVTGKKLTVTCSQNMNHEYMSWYRQDPGLGLRQIYYSMNVEVTDKGDVPEGYKVSRKEKRNFPLILESPSPNQTSLYFCASSPQGGPNKKLFFGSGTQLSVL.

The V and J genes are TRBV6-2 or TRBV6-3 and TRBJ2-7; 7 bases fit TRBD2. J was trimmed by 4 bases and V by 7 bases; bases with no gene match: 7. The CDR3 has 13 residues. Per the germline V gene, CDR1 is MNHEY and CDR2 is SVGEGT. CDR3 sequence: CASKFGSGYEQYF. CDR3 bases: TGTGCCAGCAAGTTCGGTAGCGGGTACGAGCAGTACTTC.

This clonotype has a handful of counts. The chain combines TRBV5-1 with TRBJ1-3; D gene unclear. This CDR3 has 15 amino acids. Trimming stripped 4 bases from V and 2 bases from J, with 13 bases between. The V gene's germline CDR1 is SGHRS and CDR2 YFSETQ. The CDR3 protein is CASSPGQPTGNTIYF. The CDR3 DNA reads TGCGCCAGCAGCCCCGGCCAGCCGACTGGAAACACCATATATTTT.

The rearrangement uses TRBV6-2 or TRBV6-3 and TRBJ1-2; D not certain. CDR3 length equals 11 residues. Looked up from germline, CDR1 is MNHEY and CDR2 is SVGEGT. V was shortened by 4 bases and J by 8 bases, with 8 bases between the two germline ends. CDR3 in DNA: TGTGCCAGCAGTTCAGCTGGCGGCTACACCTTC. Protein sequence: CASSSAGGYTF.

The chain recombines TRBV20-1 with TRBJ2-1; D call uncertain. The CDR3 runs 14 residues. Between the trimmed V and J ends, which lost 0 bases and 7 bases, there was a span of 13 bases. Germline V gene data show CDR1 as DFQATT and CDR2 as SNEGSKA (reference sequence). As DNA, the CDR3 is TGCAGTGCTAGAGATCGGGCTAAGCTTAATGAGCAGTTCTTC. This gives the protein CSARDRAKLNEQFF.

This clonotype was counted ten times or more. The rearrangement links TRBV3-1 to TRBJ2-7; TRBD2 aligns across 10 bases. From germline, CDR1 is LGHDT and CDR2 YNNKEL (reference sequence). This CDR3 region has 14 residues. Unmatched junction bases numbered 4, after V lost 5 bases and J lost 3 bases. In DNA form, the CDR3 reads TGTGCCAGCAGCGAAACTAGCGGGAACTACGAGCAGTACTTC. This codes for CASSETSGNYEQYF.

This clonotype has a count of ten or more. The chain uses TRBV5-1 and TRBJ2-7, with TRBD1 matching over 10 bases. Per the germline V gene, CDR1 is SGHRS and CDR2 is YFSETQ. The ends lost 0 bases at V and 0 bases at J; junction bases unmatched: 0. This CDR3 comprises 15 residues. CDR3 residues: CASSLGDRGSYEQYF. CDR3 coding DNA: TGCGCCAGCAGCTTGGGGGACAGGGGCTCCTACGAGCAGTACTTC.